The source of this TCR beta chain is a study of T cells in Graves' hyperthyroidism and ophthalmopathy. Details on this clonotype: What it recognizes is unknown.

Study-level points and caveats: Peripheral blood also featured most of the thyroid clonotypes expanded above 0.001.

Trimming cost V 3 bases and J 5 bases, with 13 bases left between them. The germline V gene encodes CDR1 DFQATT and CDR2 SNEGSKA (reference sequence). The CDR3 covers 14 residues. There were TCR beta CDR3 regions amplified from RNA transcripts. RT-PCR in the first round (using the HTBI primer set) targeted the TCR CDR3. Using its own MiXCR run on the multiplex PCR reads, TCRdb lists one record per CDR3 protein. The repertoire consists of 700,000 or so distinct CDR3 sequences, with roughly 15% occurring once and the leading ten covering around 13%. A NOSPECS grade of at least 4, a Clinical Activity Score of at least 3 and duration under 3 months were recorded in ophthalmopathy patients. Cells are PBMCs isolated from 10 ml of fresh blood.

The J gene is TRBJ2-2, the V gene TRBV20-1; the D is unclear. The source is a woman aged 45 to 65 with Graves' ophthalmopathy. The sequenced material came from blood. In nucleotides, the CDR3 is TGCAGTGCTAGTCCCCCCTCCGCGACCGGGGAGCTGTTTTTT. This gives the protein CSASPPSATGELFF.